Listed below are T cell receptor beta chains from one sample, sequenced in a study of cytomegalovirus exposure and HLA in healthy donors. Assay: immunoSEQ multiplex PCR; the TCRdb copy retains only in-frame clones and omits some. The repertoire includes approximately 160,000 clones, 60% to 80% of them detected once, and about 4.3% sits in the top ten. The source material was PBMCs. The receptors derive from a man aged 18-30 years in good health and CMV-seropositive. Both conserved end residues are trimmed from each CDR3. Fields, in order: J gene, V gene, CDR3 protein.

>TRBJ1-4|TRBV6-5
ASTLMVGQGQKLF
>TRBJ2-3|TRBV9
ASSVRLAGGHTDTQY
>TRBJ1-3|TRBV7-6
ASSPQRGNSGNTIY
>TRBJ2-1|TRBV2
ASSPETSGIYNEQF
>TRBJ2-1|TRBV6-1
ASSEIGVNNEQF
>TRBJ1-1|TRBV4-1
ASSQALITVNTEAF
>TRBJ2-1|TRBV5-6
ASSLGVLEQF
>TRBJ2-1|TRBV7-3
ASSPWTSGGINEQF
>TRBJ1-1|TRBV5-6
ASSLDRGQEAF
>TRBJ1-1|TRBV29-1
SVDGQGTEAF
>TRBJ2-2|TRBV6-5
ASGTGDTGELF
>TRBJ2-2|TRBV19
ASSTQAGGELF
>TRBJ2-2|TRBV2
ASSKAGTGGTTGELF
>TRBJ2-3|TRBV28
ASSQGSLGTDTQY
>TRBJ2-1|TRBV29-1
SAVGFSGGGEQF
>TRBJ1-4|TRBV5-1
ASSSARRDSTNEKLF
>TRBJ2-1|TRBV9
ASSVEAGWDEQF
>TRBJ1-2|TRBV7-9
ASSRTGGYGYT
>TRBJ2-3|TRBV5-1
ASSLGLGGDTDTQY
>TRBJ1-2|TRBV28
ASSSHTRGGYT
>TRBJ1-1|TRBV29-1
SALLNTEAF
>TRBJ1-1|TRBV6-1
ASSETRIVKDTEAF
>TRBJ1-5|TRBV2
ASGQHSNQPQH